The T cell receptor beta chain under discussion was sequenced for a study of cytomegalovirus exposure and HLA in healthy donors. V lost 8 bases and J lost 0; bases outside the gene matches: 9. CDR1 and CDR2 (germline): MNHNY, SVGAGI (reference sequence). The CDR3 extends over 16 amino acids. Vbeta (60) and Jbeta (13) primers were used in the PCR. Libraries were prepared by immunoSEQ multiplex PCR; TCRdb keeps only in-frame clonotypes and omits some of them. Counted here are 90,000 to 120,000 clones, approximately 76% occurring once; the ten biggest clones make up roughly 2.3%. The sequence was collected from a man younger than 35 in good health and CMV-seronegative. The specimen sequenced was PBMCs. V gene TRBV6-6 combines with J gene TRBJ2-7; 11 nucleotides agree with TRBD2. CDR3 residues: CASLRTSGLTSYEQYF. CDR3 DNA sequence: TGTGCCAGCCTCAGGACTAGCGGGTTAACCTCCTACGAGCAGTACTTC.